This TCR beta chain was captured in a study of blood T cell repertoires in COVID-19. This clone occurred once. The V gene end was trimmed by 1 base and the J gene end by 0 bases; junction bases not matched to a gene: 8. This CDR3 contains 17 residues. CDR1 is SGHNT and CDR2 is YENEEA in the germline V gene. Here immunoSEQ multiplex PCR was the method, and the copy in TCRdb shows in-frame clones only, minus some. The sample carries roughly 130,000 clones, 70% to 90% recorded once. This TCR was sampled from a middle-aged man with acute or convalescent COVID-19. Sample: peripheral blood. The genes are TRBV11-3 and TRBJ1-1, with 7 bases that match TRBD1. This CDR3 reads CASSLVGTEAMNTEAFF. CDR3 DNA sequence: TGTGCCAGCAGCTTAGTTGGGACAGAAGCCATGAACACTGAAGCTTTCTTT.